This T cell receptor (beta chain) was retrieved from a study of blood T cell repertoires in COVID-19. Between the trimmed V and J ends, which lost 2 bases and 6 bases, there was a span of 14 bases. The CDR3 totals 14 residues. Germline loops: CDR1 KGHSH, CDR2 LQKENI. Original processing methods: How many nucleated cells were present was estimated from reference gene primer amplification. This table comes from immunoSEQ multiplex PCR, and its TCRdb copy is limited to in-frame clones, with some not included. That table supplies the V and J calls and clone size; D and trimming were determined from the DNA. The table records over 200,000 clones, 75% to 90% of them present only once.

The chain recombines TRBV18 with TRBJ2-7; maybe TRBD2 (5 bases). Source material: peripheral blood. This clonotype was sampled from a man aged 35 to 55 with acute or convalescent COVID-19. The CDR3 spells CASSPTGNGGEQYF. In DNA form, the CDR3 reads TGTGCCAGCTCACCAACGGGGAATGGAGGCGAGCAGTACTTC.